The clone carrying this TCR beta chain was counted between two and nine times. The target antigen is unknown. This entry is derived from a study of post-analysis software for immune sequencing data. Whole-study findings and limits: Among a few TRBV segments more frequent in patients than controls were TRBV5-6, TRBV5-1 and TRBV20-1.

Included in the TCR beta cDNA libraries were unique molecular identifiers. When 1 to 10 million T cells were used, they gave some 520,000 cDNA molecules. One entry per CDR3 protein, called by TCRdb with MiXCR from the PCR reads. The sample lists more than 450,000 distinct CDR3 sequences; roughly 45% were seen once. Germline V gene lookup returns CDR1 DFQATT and CDR2 SNEGSKA (reference sequence). J was trimmed by 0 bases and V by 0 bases; bases with no gene match: 7. This CDR3 region has 16 residues. The chain carries TRBV20-1 and TRBJ2-5; 7 bases align to TRBD1. Sequenced sample: blood. The receptor's source is a girl aged 10-17 years with multiple sclerosis. The chain's CDR3 is CSARDFDRDHQETQYF. The CDR3 DNA reads TGCAGTGCTAGAGACTTTGACAGGGACCACCAAGAGACCCAGTACTTC.